A single sample gave rise to the 6 T cell receptor beta chains below, sequenced in a study of regulatory T cells in long-lasting Graves disease. Time point of the sample: newly diagnosed GD, antithyroid drugs for less than 3 months. The TCR library was made from RNA extracted from PBMCs. Relying on iRepertoire HTBI primers and Arm-PCR of CDR3 regions, the team built TCR beta libraries. TCRdb independently ran MiXCR on the multiplex PCR reads; one entry per CDR3 protein. This table holds roughly 360,000 distinct CDR3 sequences, approximately 10% found once. This same sample was also part of a study on T cells in Graves' hyperthyroidism and ophthalmopathy.

The sample consisted of peripheral blood mononuclear cells (PBMCs), taken at new diagnosis, from a patient treated with antithyroid drugs. The receptors stem from a woman aged 18-29 years with Graves disease.

On this clonotype itself: A read error is possible here, since a much larger clone lies one base away. The chain links TRBV7-2 to TRBJ1-3; no firm D call. The CDR3 spans 16 residues. Between the trimmed V and J ends, which lost 1 base and 7 bases, there was a span of 17 bases. CDR1 and CDR2 from the germline V gene are SGHTA and FQGNSA. The CDR3 loop is CASSLESFDSDNTIYF. The CDR3 nucleotides read TGTGCCAGCAGCTTAGAAAGCTTCGACTCGGATAACACCATATATTTT. The whole variable domain, filled in from reference TRBV7-2 and TRBJ1-3, reads GAGVSQSPSNKVTEKGKDVELRCDPISGHTALYWYRQSLGQGLEFLIYFQGNSAPDKSGLPSDRFSAERTGGSVSTLTIQRTQQEDSAVYLCASSLESFDSDNTIYFGEGSWLTVV.

V usage is TRBV6-1 and J usage is TRBJ1-2; D is unclear. V was cut by 6 bases and J by 7 bases, with 24 bases left in between. CDR1 is MNHNS, CDR2 SASEGT, per germline. The CDR3 runs to 16 residues. CDR3 residues: CASSHPPGQQRGGYTF. DNA for the CDR3: TGTGCCAGCAGCCACCCCCCCGGGCAGCAGAGAGGTGGCTACACCTTC.

The chain recombines TRBV20-1 with TRBJ2-6; 9 bases align to TRBD1. V was pared by 5 bases and J by 4 bases, with 15 bases of the junction left unmatched. The CDR3 runs 18 residues. Per germline, CDR1 DFQATT and CDR2 SNEGSKA (reference sequence). The CDR3 here is CSASSVDRGSSGANVLTF. CDR3 nucleotide sequence: TGCAGTGCTTCCTCCGTGGACAGGGGATCTTCGGGGGCCAACGTCCTGACTTTC.

This clonotype showed up just a few times. The chain uses TRBV4-2 and TRBJ2-3, with 14 bases lining up with TRBD2. V was pared by 4 bases and J by 0 bases, with 9 bases of the junction left unmatched. The CDR3 has 19 residues. CDR1 LGHNA and CDR2 YNFKEQ come from the germline V gene. In nucleotides, the CDR3 is TGTGCCAGCAGCCTCCTGGGACTAGCGGGGGAGCTTAGCACAGATACGCAGTATTTT. Amino acid sequence: CASSLLGLAGELSTDTQYF.

There are many counts of this clonotype. The chain couples TRBV16 to TRBJ1-2; perhaps TRBD1 as D (5 bases). This CDR3 is built from 13 residues. The V gene's germline CDR1 is KGHSY and CDR2 FQNENV. Trimming cost V 8 bases and J 4 bases, with 14 bases left between them. CDR3 sequence reads: CASARQKIYGYTF. CDR3 in DNA: TGTGCCAGCGCACGACAGAAAATCTATGGCTACACCTTC.

This clonotype showed up just a few times. The CDR3 loop reads CASSLAPGGKGTEAFF. CDR3 sequence (DNA): TGCGCCAGCAGCTTAGCACCGGGGGGGAAAGGGACTGAAGCTTTCTTT. The chain combines TRBV4-3 with TRBJ1-1; D is possibly TRBD1 (5 bases). In germline, CDR1 is LGHNA, CDR2 YSLEER. CDR3 size: 16 residues. The V gene lost 5 bases and the J gene lost 5 bases, with 21 bases spanning the gap.